Presented here are 4 T cell receptor beta chains from one specimen sequenced in a study of blood T cell repertoires in COVID-19. Sequencing used immunoSEQ multiplex PCR; TCRdb keeps in-frame clones, though not all of them. The data show tens of thousands of clones, around 78% seen once. The sequenced sample consisted of peripheral blood. These receptors were taken from a human donor in a cohort sampled during active COVID-19.

The chain links TRBV7-2 to TRBJ2-5; tentative D call: TRBD1 (6 bases). The germline V and J ends were trimmed by 2 bases and 5 bases, with 15 bases remaining between them. Germline V gene data show CDR1 as SGHTA and CDR2 as FQGNSA. CDR3 size: 15 residues. Here the CDR3 DNA reads TGTGCCAGCAGCTTATACGAGGGGGTGGGCGAGACCCAGTACTTC. Its protein product is CASSLYEGVGETQYF.

This chain links TRBV19 with TRBJ1-2; D possibly corresponds to TRBD1 (6 bases). The CDR3 runs to 15 residues. Germline CDR1 reads LNHDA; CDR2 reads SQIVND (reference sequence). V was shortened by 7 bases and J by 1 base, with 16 bases between the two germline ends. Here the CDR3 reads CASIPDRRLNYGYTF. CDR3 nucleotides: TGTGCCAGTATCCCTGACAGGCGCCTTAACTATGGCTACACCTTC.

The CDR3 here is CASRDVGQGLTGELFF. As DNA, the CDR3 is TGTGCCAGCAGGGATGTGGGACAGGGGCTCACCGGGGAGCTGTTTTTT. This chain links TRBV27 with TRBJ2-2; TRBD1 agrees at 10 bases. The trim removed 6 bases at V and 4 bases at J, leaving 8 bases unmatched. From germline, CDR1 is MNHEY and CDR2 SMNVEV (reference sequence). The CDR3 runs to 16 residues.

The V call is TRBV12-3 or TRBV12-4, the J call TRBJ1-2, with unresolved D. The length of the CDR3 is 12 residues. Between the trimmed V and J ends, which lost 5 bases and 4 bases, there was a span of 8 bases. The CDR3 spells CASSQAFYGYTF. CDR3 sequence (DNA): TGTGCCAGCAGTCAGGCCTTCTATGGCTACACCTTC.